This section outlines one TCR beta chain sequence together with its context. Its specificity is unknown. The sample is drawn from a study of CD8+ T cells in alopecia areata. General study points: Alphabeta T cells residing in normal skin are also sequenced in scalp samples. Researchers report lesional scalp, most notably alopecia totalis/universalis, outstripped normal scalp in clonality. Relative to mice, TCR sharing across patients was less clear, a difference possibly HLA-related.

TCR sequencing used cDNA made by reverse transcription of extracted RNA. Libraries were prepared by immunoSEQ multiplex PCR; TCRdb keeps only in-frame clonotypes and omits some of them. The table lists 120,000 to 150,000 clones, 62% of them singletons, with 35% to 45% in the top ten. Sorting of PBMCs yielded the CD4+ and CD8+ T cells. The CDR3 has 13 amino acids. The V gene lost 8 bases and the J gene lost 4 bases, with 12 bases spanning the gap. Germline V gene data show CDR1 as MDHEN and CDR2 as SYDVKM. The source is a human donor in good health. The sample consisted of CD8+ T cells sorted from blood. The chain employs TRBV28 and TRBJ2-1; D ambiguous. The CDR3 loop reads CASALGLYNEQFF. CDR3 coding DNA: TGTGCCAGCGCTTTGGGATTGTACAATGAGCAGTTCTTC.